Listed below are T cell receptor beta chains from one sample, sequenced in a study of neurological immune-mediated disorders. MiXCR was run by TCRdb on the 5' RACE reads, yielding one entry per CDR3 protein. The sample yields tens of thousands of distinct CDR3 sequences, 5.2% seen once. Sample: PBMCs. These receptors were taken from a man younger than 30 with multiple sclerosis. Each CDR3 is given without its conserved first and last residue.

>TRBV6-5
ASRSGRSYNEQF
>TRBV10-3
AISDTAGGPSYEQY
>TRBV7-3
ASSPIVQGADEQF
>TRBV5-1
ASSTGTSGISADTQY
>TRBV12-5
ASGLTQGAGQPQH
>TRBV9
ASSAQPWDEQY
>TRBV12-3/TRBV12-4
ASSPNPILGGSHNEQF
>TRBV5-1
ASSLFPGTDTQY
>TRBV7-3
ASSADRLAGVKNIQY
>TRBV5-6
ASSFGTGYMQPQH
>TRBV5-1
ASSLDGLASIYEQY
>TRBV7-9
ASSSRGGSGANVLT
>TRBV5-1
ASSLAGLGGTEAF
>TRBV20-1
SAAPGRGRLAVTQY
>TRBV4-1
ASSHLVGEGKEQY
>TRBV28
ASSSRQGGIRGEQF
>TRBV7-2
ASSTRSPARDGRAYYEQF
>TRBV7-2
ASSPRVGAYGYT
>TRBV7-9
ASSPKTTYEQY
>TRBV7-8
ASSLVLGQMNTEAF
>TRBV6-2/TRBV6-3
ASTRGDWRAGSYNEQF
>TRBV6-5
ASRSYGTGGVLAKNIQY
>TRBV7-8
ASSLVGVNGYT
>TRBV7-9
ASSLTLTGDDEQY
>TRBV5-1
ASSLSWVASTGELF
>TRBV6-1
ASSEWDNYEQY
>TRBV12-3/TRBV12-4
ASTTTLNTEAF
>TRBV5-6
ASSLGGAGANVLT
>TRBV7-2
ASSLDPGSTEAF
>TRBV29-1
SVAGGKYYGYT
>TRBV20-1
SVYPGQGSGQPQH
>TRBV3-1
ASSQVKSEAF
>TRBV5-1
ASSLAGTAYGYT
>TRBV5-6
ASSPLGSQGNTEAF
>TRBV5-1
ASSQRGDGGKNIQY
>TRBV29-1
SATQPGQPMNTEAF
>TRBV24-1
ATSDLLPGQPGNTIY